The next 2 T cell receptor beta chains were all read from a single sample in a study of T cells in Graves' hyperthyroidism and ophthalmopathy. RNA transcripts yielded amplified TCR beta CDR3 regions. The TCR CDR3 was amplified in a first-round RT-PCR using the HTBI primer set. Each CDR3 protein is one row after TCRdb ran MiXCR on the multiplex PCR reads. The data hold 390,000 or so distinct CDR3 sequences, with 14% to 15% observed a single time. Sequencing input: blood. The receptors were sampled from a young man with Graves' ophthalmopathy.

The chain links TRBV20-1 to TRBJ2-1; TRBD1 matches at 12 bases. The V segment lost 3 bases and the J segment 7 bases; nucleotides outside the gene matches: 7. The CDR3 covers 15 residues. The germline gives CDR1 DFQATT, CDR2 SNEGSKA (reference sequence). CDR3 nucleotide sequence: TGCAGTGCTAGGGGACAGGGGGCGGTAGTTAATGAGCAGTTCTTC. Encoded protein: CSARGQGAVVNEQFF.

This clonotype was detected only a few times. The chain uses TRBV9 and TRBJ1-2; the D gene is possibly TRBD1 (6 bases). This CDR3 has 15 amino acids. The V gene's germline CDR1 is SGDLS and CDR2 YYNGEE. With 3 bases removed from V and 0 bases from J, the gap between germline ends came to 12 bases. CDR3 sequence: CASSDRAPPNYGYTF. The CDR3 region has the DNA TGTGCCAGCAGCGACAGGGCCCCACCTAACTATGGCTACACCTTC.